Each of the 13 T cell receptor beta chains below was sequenced from the same sample in a study of blood T cell repertoires in COVID-19. Sequencing used immunoSEQ multiplex PCR; TCRdb keeps in-frame clones, though not all of them. This table holds a few hundred thousand clones, 88% found once. Sequencing was performed on peripheral blood. The origin of the receptors is a man between 70 and 80 years old with acute or convalescent COVID-19.

V usage is TRBV2 and J usage is TRBJ1-5; D is uncertain. V was shortened by 7 bases and J by 6 bases, with 25 bases between the two germline ends. Per the germline V gene, CDR1 is SNHLY and CDR2 is FYNNEI. The CDR3 sequence is 17 residues long. The CDR3 loop reads CASTKGGRLKGGQPQHF. The DNA of the CDR3 is TGTGCCAGCACCAAGGGAGGTCGACTAAAGGGTGGTCAGCCCCAGCATTTT.

The rearrangement uses TRBV24-1 and TRBJ2-3; 7 bases agree with TRBD1. Germline CDR1 is KGHDR and CDR2 is SFDVKD. The CDR3 runs to 16 residues. The trim removed 4 bases at V and 6 bases at J, leaving 12 bases unmatched. The CDR3 reads CATSDRQGPYADTQYF. In DNA, the CDR3 is TGTGCCACCAGTGACCGACAGGGCCCTTACGCTGATACGCAGTATTTT.

The genes are TRBV6-5 and TRBJ2-1; perhaps TRBD2 as D (5 bases). The CDR3 is 15 amino acids. V dropped 5 bases and J dropped 6 bases, with 17 bases sitting between them. CDR1 and CDR2 from the germline V gene are MNHEY and SVGAGI. The CDR3 protein is CASSTDTGRVNEQFF. In DNA, the CDR3 is TGTGCCAGCAGTACCGACACGGGAAGGGTCAATGAGCAGTTCTTC.

This clone was seen a few times. The V and J genes are TRBV6-1 and TRBJ2-5, with a weak D call TRBD1 (5 bases). Germline V gives CDR1 MNHNS, CDR2 SASEGT. Between the trimmed V and J ends, which lost 1 base and 5 bases, there was a span of 5 bases. This CDR3 spans 12 amino acids. The CDR3 DNA reads TGTGCCAGCAGTGAAGAGGGGGAGACCCAGTACTTC. Amino acid sequence: CASSEEGETQYF.

CDR3 region: CASSLAGRGSGELFF. The CDR3 region has the DNA TGTGCCAGCAGCTTAGCGGGCAGGGGATCCGGGGAGCTGTTTTTT. This rearrangement joins TRBV11-3 to TRBJ2-2; the D gene is possibly TRBD1 (6 bases). This CDR3 contains 15 residues. Germline lookup yields CDR1 SGHNT and CDR2 YENEEA. V was trimmed by 1 base and J by 6 bases, leaving 12 bases between them.

This clone was counted a single time. Within the sample, other DNA sequences also encode this same CDR3. This rearrangement joins TRBV9 to TRBJ2-2; 7 bases line up with TRBD1. The V segment lost 3 bases and the J segment 8 bases; nucleotides outside the gene matches: 4. Germline V gene data show CDR1 as SGDLS and CDR2 as YYNGEE. This CDR3 has 13 residues. The CDR3 protein is CASSAQGSGELFF. The DNA for the CDR3 is TGTGCCAGCAGCGCACAGGGGTCTGGGGAGCTGTTTTTT.

The chain carries TRBV2 and TRBJ1-1, with a tentative D call TRBD1 (5 bases). Germline values: CDR1 SNHLY, CDR2 FYNNEI. Trimming shortened V by 5 bases and J by 8 bases, and 12 bases separated the two germline ends. The CDR3 covers 12 residues. The CDR3 sequence is CASSSGPGEAFF. In DNA, the CDR3 is TGTGCCAGCAGTTCAGGGCCTGGGGAAGCTTTCTTT.

V usage is TRBV6-5 and J usage is TRBJ2-5, with 8 nucleotides matching TRBD1. V gave up 8 bases and J gave up 5 bases; unmatched junction bases: 4. Germline V gene lookup returns CDR1 MNHEY and CDR2 SVGAGI. The CDR3 covers 12 residues. The CDR3 region has the DNA TGTGCCAGCTGGGACAGGCGTGAGACCCAGTACTTC. This sequence encodes CASWDRRETQYF.

The CDR3 nucleotides read TGTGCCAGTAGTCCCCTGTCGACAGGGGGATCGCCCCAGCATTTT. It codes for CASSPLSTGGSPQHF. V gene TRBV19 combines with J gene TRBJ1-5, with 9 bases that match TRBD1. V dropped 5 bases and J dropped 9; count of bases not matched to a gene: 11. The germline V gene encodes CDR1 LNHDA and CDR2 SQIVND (reference sequence). The CDR3 is 15 amino acids. The complete variable domain, with remaining parts taken from reference TRBV19 and TRBJ1-5, reads DGGITQSPKYLFRKEGQNVTLSCEQNLNHDAMYWYRQDPGQGLRLIYYSQIVNDFQKGDIAEGYSVSREKKESFPLTVTSAQKNPTAFYLCASSPLSTGGSPQHFGDGTRLSIL.

V and J are TRBV2 and TRBJ2-4; 7 bases map to TRBD2. This CDR3 has 16 amino acids. Trimming at V came to 4 bases and at J to 7 bases, leaving 13 bases not matched to a gene. CDR1 is SNHLY and CDR2 is FYNNEI in the germline V gene. CDR3 protein: CASSGLLAGANNIQYF. The CDR3 bases are TGTGCCAGCAGTGGATTATTAGCGGGCGCGAATAACATTCAGTACTTC.

The CDR3 protein is CASSSGIRGTDTQYF. In nucleotides, the CDR3 is TGTGCCAGCAGCTCCGGGATACGGGGCACAGATACGCAGTATTTT. The J gene is TRBJ2-3, the V gene TRBV7-2, with D maybe TRBD2 (5 bases). From germline, CDR1 is SGHTA and CDR2 FQGNSA. The ends were cut back, 4 bases at V and 1 base at J, with 12 bases in the middle. This CDR3 region has 15 residues.

V usage is TRBV2 and J usage is TRBJ2-2; the match to TRBD1 covers 8 bases. Germline assignment: CDR1 SNHLY and CDR2 FYNNEI. The CDR3 is 15 amino acids. Germline trimming cut 6 bases from V and 2 bases from J; bases unmatched to any gene: 5. The chain's CDR3 is CASRRDRGNTGELFF. For the CDR3, the DNA is TGTGCCAGCAGGAGAGACAGGGGAAACACCGGGGAGCTGTTTTTT.

The chain couples TRBV18 to TRBJ2-4, with D perhaps TRBD2 (5 bases). Germline V gene lookup returns CDR1 KGHSH and CDR2 LQKENI. Trimming pared 8 bases from V and 0 bases from J, leaving 17 bases between. The CDR3 is 16 amino acids. The CDR3 loop is CASTSQQRVAKNIQYF. The CDR3 coding sequence is TGTGCCAGCACCTCCCAGCAGAGGGTAGCCAAAAACATTCAGTACTTC.